This T cell receptor (beta chain) was retrieved from a study of T-cell memory formation after mild COVID-19. This clonotype has more than one count but fewer than ten. Germline V gives CDR1 SEHNR, CDR2 FQNEAQ (reference sequence). This CDR3 is built from 16 residues. Trimming removed 7 bases at V and 4 bases at J, with 23 bases between. TCRdb reprocessed the 5' RACE reads with MiXCR, giving one entry per CDR3 protein. The top ten clones hold 22% of a sample with a few hundred thousand distinct CDR3 sequences, roughly 10% of them seen once. J is TRBJ2-7 and V is TRBV7-9, with no clear D. The sequenced material came from PBMCs or a T cell subset sorted from them (not recorded which). This TCR was sampled from a man aged 18-30 years who had mild COVID-19 (a few samples of this study predate the infection). Cell type and time point are not known. As DNA, the CDR3 is TGTGCCAGCATCCCTGAAAGAGGACCCTACGTATACGAGCAGTACTTC. Translation: CASIPERGPYVYEQYF.